The 23 T cell receptor beta chains below all came from one sample that was sequenced in a study of T cell repertoires in cytomegalovirus infection. A single record per CDR3 protein comes from TCRdb applying MiXCR to the reads. The sample holds 750,000 to 950,000 distinct CDR3 sequences, approximately 32% seen once. These TCRs are of unknown antigen specificity. The sample in question was cultured CD8+ T cells from PBMCs, obtained from culture after CMV antigen stimulation. The origin of the receptors is a human donor in good health (CMV status not recorded). Some clones in this sample may be carry-over from other donors' samples.

The rearrangement uses TRBV20-1 and TRBJ2-7; D might be TRBD2 (6 bases). Germline V lookup: CDR1 DFQATT, CDR2 SNEGSKA (reference sequence). This CDR3 is 13 amino acids long. This CDR3 is CRGGVGSIYEQYV. The CDR3 DNA follows: TGCAGGGGGGGAGTCGGGTCCATTTACGAGCAGTACGTC.

This clonotype was detected a few times. The chain joins TRBV6-2 or TRBV6-3 to TRBJ2-7, with 7 bases matching TRBD2. The ends lost 4 bases at V and 7 bases at J; junction bases unmatched: 7. Germline lookup yields CDR1 MNHEY and CDR2 SVGEGT. The length of the CDR3 is 13 residues. Written as DNA, the CDR3 is TGTGCCAGCAGTTTCGGAAGCGGGGTTGAGCAGTACGTC. Translating gives CASSFGSGVEQYV.

For the CDR3, the DNA is TGCGCCAGCAGCCATTCTTGGGACTCACCGGGGACCCAGTACTTC. It yields the protein CASSHSWDSPGTQYF. This chain uses TRBV4-1 with TRBJ2-5, with TRBD2 as a possible D gene (6 bases). The ends were cut back, 3 bases at V and 7 bases at J, with 18 bases in the middle. There are 15 residues in the CDR3. Germline V gene sequence: CDR1 MGHRA, CDR2 YSYEKL.

J is TRBJ2-7 and V is TRBV19, with D hard to call. V lost 3 bases to trimming and J lost 3 bases, with 9 bases between them. The CDR3 is 13 amino acids. Germline V CDR1 and CDR2: LNHDA, SQIVND (reference sequence). In DNA form, the CDR3 reads TGTGCCAGTAGTATGGTTCACGGCTACGAGCAGTACTTC. As protein: CASSMVHGYEQYF.

This sequence joins TRBV19 and TRBJ1-2; 8 nucleotides line up with TRBD1. Germline CDR1 reads LNHDA; CDR2 reads SQIVND (reference sequence). V was clipped by 3 bases and J by 8 bases; unmatched bases: 11. There are 15 residues in the CDR3. CDR3 bases: TGTGCCAGTAGTATCCAGGGGGCTTCCCCTGGAGGCTACACCTTC. Translated, it gives CASSIQGASPGGYTF.

This clonotype showed up just a few times. The chain has TRBV4-1 and TRBJ2-2; TRBD2 matches at 7 bases. The V segment lost 2 bases and the J segment 3 bases; nucleotides outside the gene matches: 9. Germline values: CDR1 MGHRA, CDR2 YSYEKL. The CDR3 is 17 residues long. CDR3 bases: TGCGCCAGCAGCCAATTCGCTTGGGAGGGATACACCGGGGAGCTGTTTTTT. Protein product: CASSQFAWEGYTGELFF.

This chain joins TRBV27 and TRBJ2-7; the match to TRBD1 covers 7 bases. The trim removed 6 bases at V and 0 bases at J, leaving 8 bases unmatched. The CDR3 sequence is 15 residues long. Germline V gene lookup returns CDR1 MNHEY and CDR2 SMNVEV (reference sequence). The CDR3, as DNA: TGTGCCAGCAGCTTCACAGGGGTCCTCTCCTACGAGCAGTACTTC. Translation: CASSFTGVLSYEQYF.

This clonotype was observed many times. The chain is built from TRBV7-9 and TRBJ1-1; 7 bases are a match to TRBD1. Losses at the gene ends were 6 bases for V and 4 bases for J; bases not matched to a gene: 8. CDR1 and CDR2 (germline): SEHNR, FQNEAQ (reference sequence). The CDR3 extends over 14 amino acids. DNA for the CDR3: TGTGCCAGCAGATCCTCAGGGGGGAGCACTGAAGCTTTCTTT. Translated: CASRSSGGSTEAFF. Full variable domain (remainder filled in from reference TRBV7-9 and TRBJ1-1): DTGVSQNPRHKITKRGQNVTFRCDPISEHNRLYWYRQTLGQGPEFLTYFQNEAQLEKSRLLSDRFSAERPKGSFSTLEIQRTEQGDSAMYLCASRSSGGSTEAFFGQGTRLTVV.

This clonotype was seen a few times. The chain recombines TRBV6-1 with TRBJ1-2; 12 positions agree with TRBD1. The V gene's germline CDR1 is MNHNS and CDR2 SASEGT. The J segment lost 5 bases and the V segment lost 6 bases, leaving 10 bases of the junction unmatched. The CDR3 covers 16 residues. CDR3 in amino acids: CASRRDRGQARYGYTF. The CDR3 DNA sequence: TGTGCCAGCAGGCGGGACAGGGGGCAGGCAAGATATGGCTACACCTTC.

A few counts support this clonotype. V is TRBV24-1 and J is TRBJ2-2, with D unclear. The V end lost 9 bases, the J end lost 1 base, and 11 bases lay between the germline ends. Looked up from germline, CDR1 is KGHDR and CDR2 is SFDVKD. The CDR3 spans 14 residues. This chain's CDR3 is CATDGRKNTGELFF. Written as DNA, the CDR3 is TGTGCCACCGATGGGCGGAAGAACACCGGGGAGCTGTTTTTT.

The chain combines TRBV29-1 with TRBJ1-2, with 9 nucleotides matching TRBD1. This CDR3 region has 14 residues. The trim removed 5 bases at V and 2 bases at J, leaving 6 bases unmatched. Germline V gives CDR1 SQVTM, CDR2 ANQGSEA. The CDR3: CSVSTGTGNYGYTF. CDR3 coding DNA: TGCAGCGTTTCAACCGGGACAGGGAACTATGGCTACACCTTC.

For the CDR3, the DNA is TGTGCCAGCAGTTACTCTGGGAGTGTTGAGCAGTTCTTC. Translation: CASSYSGSVEQFF. The V gene is TRBV6-2 or TRBV6-3, the J gene TRBJ2-1; D is possibly TRBD2 (5 bases). The germline V gene encodes CDR1 MNHEY and CDR2 SVGEGT. CDR3 length: 13 amino acids. Deletions cut 0 bases from V and 9 bases from J, with 9 bases between.

This rearrangement joins TRBV19 to TRBJ2-7; the D is unclear. The CDR3 is 15 residues long. Per the germline V gene, CDR1 is LNHDA and CDR2 is SQIVND (reference sequence). V lost 5 bases and J lost 4, with 18 bases in between. CDR3 protein: CASSGSLSPLYEQYF. CDR3 sequence (DNA): TGTGCCAGTAGTGGCTCGCTTAGCCCTCTTTACGAGCAGTACTTC.

This clonotype came up once. The rearrangement joins TRBV12-5 to TRBJ2-7; D not resolved. The V end was cut by 7 bases, the J end by 2 bases, with 9 bases between. CDR1 LGHNT and CDR2 FRNRAP come from the germline V gene. The CDR3 covers 12 residues. The CDR3 nucleotides read TGTGCTAGTGTCGGGCACCCCTACGAGCAGTACTTC. Its protein is CASVGHPYEQYF.

This chain connects TRBV10-3 to TRBJ2-5, with D maybe TRBD1 (6 bases). With 6 bases removed from V and 2 bases from J, the gap between germline ends came to 10 bases. The CDR3 consists of 13 residues. Germline CDR1 is ENHRY and CDR2 is SYGVKD. CDR3 region: CAIRPGDQETQYF. As DNA, the CDR3 is TGTGCCATCAGGCCAGGGGATCAAGAGACCCAGTACTTC.

This clonotype has ten or more counts. At one end, the junction sequence differs from germline, possibly due to a read error. The chain carries TRBV4-1 and TRBJ1-1, with D possibly being TRBD1 (6 bases). CDR3 length equals 12 residues. Germline loops: CDR1 MGHRA, CDR2 YSYEKL. In nucleotides, the CDR3 is TGTGCCAGCAGTCAGGGGAGGACTGAAGCTTTCTTT. Translating it yields CASSQGRTEAFF.

This rearrangement joins TRBV25-1 to TRBJ1-2; a weak D match, TRBD1 (5 bases). CDR3 length: 14 amino acids. Looked up from germline, CDR1 is MGHDK and CDR2 is SYGVNS. V gave up 2 bases and J gave up 6 bases, with 13 bases separating them. The CDR3 DNA is TGTGCCAGCAGTGAAGGAGGACAAATAAATGGCTACACCTTC. The encoded protein is CASSEGGQINGYTF.

This clonotype has only a few counts. The V and J genes are TRBV9 and TRBJ2-7; D gene unclear. This CDR3 comprises 15 residues. V was trimmed by 4 bases and J by 3 bases, leaving 17 bases between them. Germline-derived CDR1 and CDR2 are SGDLS and YYNGEE. Here the CDR3 DNA reads TGTGCCAGCAGCCCGAGAGCGACTCGCGACTACGAGCAGTACTTC. Protein product: CASSPRATRDYEQYF.

This clonotype has only a few counts. The chain couples TRBV6-6 to TRBJ2-1; possibly TRBD1 or TRBD2 for D (5 bases each). Germline V gene sequence: CDR1 MNHNY, CDR2 SVGAGI (reference sequence). This CDR3 is built from 13 residues. With 6 bases removed from V and 5 bases from J, the gap between germline ends came to 11 bases. CDR3 sequence reads: CASRVRDHNEQFF. The CDR3 nucleotides are TGTGCCAGCAGGGTCCGGGACCACAATGAGCAGTTCTTC.

This sequence joins TRBV12-3 or TRBV12-4 and TRBJ2-7; 12 bases line up with TRBD2. The CDR3 has 16 amino acids. Unmatched junction bases numbered 6, after V lost 4 bases and J lost 2 bases. The CDR3 sequence is CASSSWTSGDTYEQYF. The CDR3 nucleotides read TGTGCCAGCAGTTCCTGGACTAGCGGGGATACCTACGAGCAGTACTTC.

This clonotype was observed a few times. The rearrangement uses TRBV10-3 and TRBJ2-2, with D maybe TRBD1 (6 bases). CDR1 is ENHRY, CDR2 SYGVKD, per germline. The CDR3 runs to 17 residues. Trimming took 0 bases from V and 0 from J, leaving 11 bases between them. Here the CDR3 reads CAISESAPGANTGELFF. The CDR3 nucleotides read TGTGCCATCAGTGAGTCGGCTCCAGGGGCGAACACCGGGGAGCTGTTTTTT.

V is TRBV6-5 and J is TRBJ2-1, with TRBD1 identical over 8 bases. The J segment lost 5 bases and the V segment lost 0 bases, leaving 12 bases of the junction unmatched. Germline CDR1 reads MNHEY; CDR2 reads SVGAGI. This CDR3 has 18 residues. CDR3 amino acids: CASSYSRLDRAVNNEQFF. In DNA, the CDR3 is TGTGCCAGCAGTTACTCCCGCCTGGACAGGGCGGTAAACAATGAGCAGTTCTTC.

This clonotype occurred a few times. The chain carries TRBV13 and TRBJ2-7, with D perhaps matching TRBD1 (6 bases). V was cut by 1 base and J by 7 bases, with 14 bases left in between. Germline V gene data show CDR1 as PRHDT and CDR2 as FYEKMQ (reference sequence). The CDR3 totals 14 residues. The CDR3 here is CASSLDRAWEEQYF. Here the CDR3 DNA reads TGTGCCAGCAGCTTAGACAGGGCCTGGGAAGAGCAGTACTTC. Together with reference TRBV13 and TRBJ2-7, the CDR3 gives the full variable domain: AAGVIQSPRHLIKEKRETATLKCYPIPRHDTVYWYQQGPGQDPQFLISFYEKMQSDKGSIPDRFSAQQFSDYHSELNMSSLELGDSALYFCASSLDRAWEEQYFGPGTRLTVT.